Presented here are 13 T cell receptor beta chains from one specimen sequenced in a study of tissue T cells after allogeneic stem cell transplantation. Sample time point: mouse harvest day 14 after allogeneic transplant. Tail vein injection delivered 10^7 T-cell-depleted bone marrow cells and 10^6 splenic CD5+ T cells. The data were produced by immunoSEQ multiplex PCR, yet TCRdb's version contains in-frame clones alone and is incomplete. The sample holds 850 to 1,200 clones; 45% to 50% are singletons and the top ten take around 35%. Input material: liver tissue. The receptors originated from a female BALB/c mouse given C57BL/6 T cells with graft-versus-host disease after an allogeneic hematopoietic cell transplant.

This clone ranks as large. The gene names given are mouse names. The read halts 1 residue ahead of the CDR3 end, with the missing end drawn from the germline J gene. The rearrangement uses TRBV19 and TRBJ2-7; 10 positions agree with TRBD1. Germline V gives CDR1 FNHDT, CDR2 SITEND (reference sequence). The CDR3 is 14 residues long. Trimming took 0 bases from V and 4 from J; bases not matched to a gene: 1. CDR3 DNA, as far as it was read: TGTGCCAGCAGTATAGGGACAGGGGGATATGAACAGTAC. It yields the protein CASSIGTGGYEQY. The full CDR3 reads CASSIGTGGYEQYF.

For this clone: Here the gene names and germline are mouse. The DNA ends 1 residue before the CDR3 does, and the rest of the CDR3 is filled in from the germline J gene. The V call is TRBV26, the J call TRBJ2-2; D may be TRBD1 (6 bases). V was pared by 4 bases and J by 1 base, with 7 bases between. Germline-derived CDR1 and CDR2 are KGHPV and FQNQEV (reference sequence). The CDR3 has 14 amino acids. The part of the CDR3 DNA that was read is TGTGCCAGCAGTCCGGACAGAAACACCGGGCAGCTCTAC. Its protein is CASSPDRNTGQLY. From start to end, the CDR3 is CASSPDRNTGQLYF.

This clone turned up a few times. The germline and genes are mouse ones. CDR3 residues: CSSSQQDTQYF. CDR3 bases read: TGCTCCAGCAGTCAACAAGACACCCAGTAC. The J gene is TRBJ2-5, the V gene TRBV23. The read gets to within 1 residue of the CDR3 end, and the germline J gene fills in the rest. CDR1 KGHTA and CDR2 FQNQQP come from the germline V gene. The CDR3 covers 11 residues.

In regard to this clone: Mouse germline and gene names are used. The missing CDR3 end, 1 residue past where the read stops, is filled in from the germline J gene. The V gene is TRBV26, the J gene TRBJ1-1; D is unresolved. The CDR3 is 13 residues long. CDR1 is KGHPV and CDR2 is FQNQEV in the germline V gene (reference sequence). The ends were cut back, 6 bases at V and 0 bases at J, with 8 bases in the middle. The CDR3 sequence: CASRRQANTEVFF. Incomplete CDR3 DNA: TGTGCCAGCAGGCGACAAGCAAACACAGAAGTCTTC. Full variable domain (rest looked up from reference TRBV26 and TRBJ1-1): NSKVIQTPRYLVKGQGQKAKMRCIPEKGHPVVFWYQQNKNNEFKFLINFQNQEVLQQIDMTEKRFSAECPSNSPCSLEIQSSEAGDSALYLCASRRQANTEVFFGKGTRLTVV.

The table lists this clone with a few counts. Germline and genes here are mouse. Read coverage stops 1 residue before the CDR3 terminus; the germline J gene supplies the remainder. The chain links TRBV3 to TRBJ2-7; 10 nucleotides align to TRBD2. The CDR3 is 13 amino acids. Germline V CDR1 and CDR2: SNHLY, FYNGKV (reference sequence). The junction had 1 base not matched to a gene; V was cut back by 5 bases and J by 3 bases. The CDR3: CASSRTGGYEQYF. The CDR3 bases that were read are TGTGCCAGCAGCCGGACTGGGGGCTATGAACAGTAC.

Of note for this clone: The gene names given are mouse names. The read falls 1 residue short of the CDR3 end, and the missing part is taken from the germline J gene. The chain couples TRBV13-3 to TRBJ1-6, with a weak D call TRBD1 (5 bases). TRBJ1-6 is designated an ORF whose function remains uncertain. The germline V and J ends were trimmed by 2 bases and 6 bases, with 12 bases remaining between them. This CDR3 contains 15 residues. Per the germline V gene, CDR1 is NNHDY and CDR2 is SYVADS. The sequenced part of the CDR3 DNA is TGTGCCAGCAGTGAGGGGGGGAGAGTTAATTCGCCCCTCTAC. Its translation is CASSEGGRVNSPLY. Given in full, the CDR3 is CASSEGGRVNSPLYF.

Points on this clone: Gene and germline names: mouse. The DNA ends 1 residue before the CDR3 does, and the rest of the CDR3 is filled in from the germline J gene. This chain connects TRBV23 to TRBJ2-3. This CDR3 spans 15 amino acids. Looked up from germline, CDR1 is KGHTA and CDR2 is FQNQQP. The CDR3: CSSSQSGGAPETLYF. CDR3 bases read: TGCTCCAGCAGTCAATCCGGGGGCGCGCCAGAAACGCTGTAT.

This clone has a handful of counts. The gene names given are mouse names. The sequenced part of the CDR3 DNA is TGTGCAAGCAGCTTAGGGGGGGGCTTTTCCAACGAAAGATTATTT. Its protein product is CASSLGGGFSNERLF. The whole CDR3 is CASSLGGGFSNERLFF. The J gene is TRBJ1-4, the V gene TRBV16, with a tentative D call TRBD1 (6 bases). Coverage ceases 1 residue before the CDR3 finishes, and the germline J gene fills in the end. CDR1 is SGHSA, CDR2 FRNQAP, per germline. The CDR3 consists of 16 residues. V was clipped by 1 base and J by 0 bases, with 9 bases between them.

By share, this clone counts as large. Genes here carry mouse names. The read is 1 residue too short to cover the CDR3 end, so that end is filled in from the germline J gene. This chain links TRBV16 with TRBJ2-7; 10 nucleotides match TRBD2. The CDR3 contains 14 residues. V gave up 5 bases and J gave up 7 bases; unmatched junction bases: 8. Germline CDR1 reads SGHSA; CDR2 reads FRNQAP. The part of the CDR3 DNA that was read is TGTGCAAGCAGCCCTTACTGGGGGGGAGGGGAACAGTAC. Its protein is CASSPYWGGGEQY. The complete CDR3 sequence is CASSPYWGGGEQYF.

Notes on this clone: Mouse gene names and germline throughout. The CDR3 end lies 1 residue beyond the end of the read and is filled in from the germline J gene. The chain recombines TRBV5 with TRBJ1-1; TRBD1 might be the D (6 bases). This CDR3 contains 14 residues. Trimming removed 0 bases at V and 6 bases at J, with 11 bases between. Germline V gene sequence: CDR1 LGHNA, CDR2 YNLKQL (reference sequence). The CDR3 is CASSQEGGRAEVFF. The sequenced CDR3 bases are TGTGCCAGCAGCCAAGAAGGGGGGAGGGCAGAAGTCTTC.

This clone is classed as large. Gene names and germline refer to mouse. The CDR3 goes on 1 residue after the read ends, and that part is filled in from the germline J gene. V gene TRBV14 combines with J gene TRBJ2-7; D is possibly TRBD2 (6 bases). V was trimmed by 2 bases and J by 4 bases, leaving 13 bases between them. The CDR3 has 14 residues. Germline-derived CDR1 and CDR2 are SGHDT and FRDEAV. The chain's CDR3 is CASSLSRDFYEQYF. The covered CDR3 bases are TGTGCCAGCAGTTTGTCCCGGGACTTTTATGAACAGTAC.

Concerning this clone itself: Mouse germline and gene names are used. Coverage ceases 1 residue before the CDR3 finishes, and the germline J gene fills in the end. This chain links TRBV12-1 with TRBJ1-4; tentative D call: TRBD1 (5 bases). This CDR3 region has 13 residues. CDR1 is SGHSN, CDR2 HYEKVE, per germline. V was clipped by 3 bases and J by 4 bases, with 8 bases between them. The DNA read from the CDR3 is TGTGCCAGCTCTACGACAGTCAACGAAAGATTATTT. Its protein product is CASSTTVNERLF. The full CDR3 is CASSTTVNERLFF.

A remark on this clone: Gene names are mouse gene names. The read is 1 residue too short to cover the CDR3 end, so that end is filled in from the germline J gene. This chain connects TRBV1 to TRBJ2-5, with TRBD2 matching over 8 bases. The trim removed 6 bases at V and 0 bases at J, leaving 5 bases unmatched. Germline V lookup: CDR1 NSQYPW, CDR2 LRSPGD (reference sequence). The CDR3 contains 15 residues. CDR3 bases read: TGCACCTGCAGGCAGACTGGGGTGAACCAAGACACCCAGTAC. Its protein is CTCRQTGVNQDTQY. The full CDR3 protein reads CTCRQTGVNQDTQYF. The full variable domain, completed using reference TRBV1 and TRBJ2-5, is VTLLEQNPRWRLVPRGQAVNLRCILKNSQYPWMSWYQQDLQKQLQWLFTLRSPGDKEVKSLPGADYLATRVTDTELRLQVANMSQGRTLYCTCRQTGVNQDTQYFGPGTRLLVL.